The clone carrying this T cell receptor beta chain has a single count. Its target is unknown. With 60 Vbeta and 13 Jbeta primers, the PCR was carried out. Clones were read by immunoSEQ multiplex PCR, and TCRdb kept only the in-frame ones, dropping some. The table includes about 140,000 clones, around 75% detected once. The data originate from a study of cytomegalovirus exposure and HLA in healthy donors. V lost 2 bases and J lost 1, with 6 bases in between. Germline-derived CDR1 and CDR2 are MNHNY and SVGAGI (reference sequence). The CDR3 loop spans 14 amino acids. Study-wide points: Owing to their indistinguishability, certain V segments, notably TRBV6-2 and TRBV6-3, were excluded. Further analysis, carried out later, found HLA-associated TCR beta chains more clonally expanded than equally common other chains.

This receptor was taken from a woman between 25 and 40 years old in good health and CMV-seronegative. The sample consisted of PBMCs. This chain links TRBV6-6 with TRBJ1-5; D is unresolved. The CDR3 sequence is CASSYERSNQPQHF. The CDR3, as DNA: TGTGCCAGCAGTTACGAACGGAGCAATCAGCCCCAGCATTTT.